This is a list of T cell receptor beta chains from one sample in a study of blood T cell repertoires in COVID-19. Assay used: immunoSEQ multiplex PCR; TCRdb lists only in-frame clones, some missing. The sample lists hundreds of thousands of clones; 85% to 90% were seen once. Sequencing was performed on PBMCs or T cells enriched from blood (not recorded which). All receptors derive from a man between 18 and 29 years old who had recovered from COVID-19. Both conserved end residues are part of each CDR3. The order of the fields is J gene, clone size, V gene, D gene, CDR3 DNA, CDR3 protein. The D gene is left open where the match is weak. Clone size, where shown, is once, few, many, or a class for clones that have expanded.

TRBJ2-7 . TRBV5-5 TRBD2 TGTGCCAGCAGCTTTAGCGGGGGACCCAACGAGCAGTACTTC CASSFSGGPNEQYF
TRBJ2-7 once TRBV4-1 TRBD2 TGCGCCAGCAGCCAAGATAGGCTAGCGGGAGCCTACGAGCAGTACTTC CASSQDRLAGAYEQYF
TRBJ2-5 . TRBV19 TRBD2 TGTGCCAGTAGTATCCCCGGGACTAGCGCGACCCAGTACTTC CASSIPGTSATQYF
TRBJ1-2 . TRBV30 TRBD1 TGTGCCTGGAACTCGGGGACAGGGGACTATGGCTACACCTTC CAWNSGTGDYGYTF
TRBJ2-7 . TRBV6-5 TRBD1 TGTGCCAGCAGTTACTCCGGCAGGGGGTACGAGCAGTACTTC CASSYSGRGYEQYF
TRBJ1-6 . TRBV4-3 TRBD1 TGCGCCAGCAGCCAAGGGACAGGGGTGAATTCACCCCTCCACTTT CASSQGTGVNSPLHF
TRBJ2-2 . TRBV19 . TGTGCCAGTAGTATAGTAGTCCCGGCCGGGGAGCTGTTTTTT CASSIVVPAGELFF
TRBJ1-2 . TRBV27 . TGTGCCAGCAGTCTAGGGGGAGCCTATGGCTACACCTTC CASSLGGAYGYTF
TRBJ2-1 . TRBV30 . TGTGCCTGGAGTCCCGGGGTGAATGAGCAGTTCTTC CAWSPGVNEQFF
TRBJ2-3 once TRBV6-5 TRBD2 TGTGCCAGCAGCAGGAGCGGGATCACAGATACGCAGTATTTT CASSRSGITDTQYF
TRBJ2-2 . TRBV28 . TGTGCCAGCAGTCGGCTGGGGGCCCCCGGGGAGCTGTTTTTT CASSRLGAPGELFF
TRBJ2-1 . TRBV20-1 . TGCAGTGCTAGTGGGTTGTACCCGAGGCGTCCGTTCTTC CSASGLYPRRPFF
TRBJ1-1 . TRBV2 . TGTGCCAGCAGTCATCGAGGGACTGAAGCTTTCTTT CASSHRGTEAFF
TRBJ2-7 . TRBV28 . TGTGCCAGCAGTTGGGAGAATGATGACGAGCAGTACTTC CASSWENDDEQYF
TRBJ1-5 few TRBV4-1 . TGCGCCAGCAGCCAAGAATGGACTACGGATCAGCCCCAGCATTTT CASSQEWTTDQPQHF
TRBJ2-7 . TRBV9 TRBD2 TGTGCCAGCAGCGCGGCTAGCGGCTACGAGCAGTACTTC CASSAASGYEQYF
TRBJ2-4 . TRBV7-2 TRBD1 TGTGCCAGCAGCTTACAGGGGGCGCTAGCCAAAAACATTCAGTACTTC CASSLQGALAKNIQYF
TRBJ1-5 . TRBV21-1 . TGTGCCAGCAGCAATAGGGAGTGCAATCAGCCCCAGCATTTT CASSNRECNQPQHF
TRBJ2-1 once TRBV25-1 . TGTGCCAGCGCCACCACCTCCGCGAGACAGTTCTTC CASATTSARQFF
TRBJ1-5 . TRBV24-1 TRBD1 TGTGCCACCAGTGACCCACAGGGGCATCAGCCCCAGCATTTT CATSDPQGHQPQHF
TRBJ2-7 . TRBV5-1 . TGCGCCAGCAGCGAGCAACCCTACGAGCAGTACTTC CASSEQPYEQYF
TRBJ1-1 once TRBV11-2 . TGTGCCAGCAGCAAAGCGGGTTACACTGAAGCTTTCTTT CASSKAGYTEAFF
TRBJ2-7 . TRBV4-2 . TGTGCCAGCAGCCAAGGGGGGCCTCCCTACGAGCAGTACTTC CASSQGGPPYEQYF
TRBJ2-2 . TRBV19 . TGTGCCAGTAGCAACCACCGCGACACGATTAACACCGGGGAGCTGTTTTTT CASSNHRDTINTGELFF
TRBJ2-1 . TRBV9 . TGTGCCAGCAGCCCTGGCCTCTCCTACAATGAGCAGTTCTTC CASSPGLSYNEQFF
TRBJ1-2 . TRBV2 . TGTGCCAGCAGTGAACGGCAGGGTAACTATGGCTACACCTTC CASSERQGNYGYTF
TRBJ2-1 . TRBV6-6 . TGTGCCAGCAGTTACTCGGTTCGGGCTAGCGAGCAGTTCTTC CASSYSVRASEQFF
TRBJ1-6 . TRBV20-1 TRBD1 TGCAGTGCTAGTTCAGGGGGTAATTCACCCCTCCACTTT CSASSGGNSPLHF
TRBJ2-2 . TRBV7-9 . TGTGCCAGCAGCTCCTCCGGGGTGACCGGGGAGCTGTTTTTT CASSSSGVTGELFF
TRBJ1-4 . TRBV5-1 . TGCGCCAGCAGGTCTAGGGAGGGTAATGAAAAACTGTTTTTT CASRSREGNEKLFF
TRBJ2-5 . TRBV3-1/TRBV3-2 TRBD1 TGTGCCAGCAGCCAAAACACAGGGGGCGGGGAGACCCAGTACTTC CASSQNTGGGETQYF
TRBJ2-1 once TRBV4-3 TRBD2 TGCGCCAGCAGCCAAGCCGGGACTAGCCAGGCTGAGCAGTTCTTC CASSQAGTSQAEQFF
TRBJ1-2 . TRBV9 . TGTGCCAGCAGCGCGCGTGGGGACACCAACCCGAGAATCTATGGCTACACCTTC CASSARGDTNPRIYGYTF
TRBJ1-5 . TRBV12-3/TRBV12-4 . TGTGCCAGCGGGCTGGGAGGGACCCAGCATTTT CASGLGGTQHF
TRBJ1-1 . TRBV12-5 . TGTGCTAGTGGTTTGGACCTGGGAGGAACGAACACTGAAGCTTTCTTT CASGLDLGGTNTEAFF
TRBJ2-5 . TRBV7-2 . TGTGCCAGCAGCTTAGGACGGGGAGAGACCCAGTACTTC CASSLGRGETQYF
TRBJ2-7 . TRBV7-9 . TGTGCCAGCTCTTGGACACCTTACTACGAGCAGTACTTC CASSWTPYYEQYF
TRBJ1-6 . TRBV4-3 . TGCGCCAGCAGCCAAGATACGGGTTCACCCCTCCACTTT CASSQDTGSPLHF
TRBJ1-3 . TRBV11-3 . TGTGCCAGCAGCTCTTACTCGGGAAACACCATATATTTT CASSSYSGNTIYF
TRBJ2-3 . TRBV19 TRBD2 TGTGCCAGTCGCCTAGCGGGGAACACAGATACGCAGTATTTT CASRLAGNTDTQYF
TRBJ1-5 . TRBV6-6 . TGTGCCACCGGGCGAGGGAGGGCAATTCAGCCCCAGCATTTT CATGRGRAIQPQHF
TRBJ2-1 . TRBV7-7 . TGTGCCAGCAGCCCGGCGGGTCGGCGGGCGCGTCCCCACAATGAGCAGTTCTTC CASSPAGRRARPHNEQFF
TRBJ2-2 . TRBV2 . TGTGCCAGCACATGGAGTTCGAACACCGGGGAGCTGTTTTTT CASTWSSNTGELFF
TRBJ1-2 . TRBV19 . TGTGCCAGTAGTATAACCCCGGACAGCCCCTATGGCTACACCTTC CASSITPDSPYGYTF
TRBJ2-1 few TRBV9 . TGTGCCAGCAGCTCCAAGACAGCGAGCTCCTACAATGAGCAGTTCTTC CASSSKTASSYNEQFF